This T cell receptor (beta chain) is from a study of identical twins. This clonotype was counted between two and nine times. TCRdb used MiXCR to reprocess the 5' RACE reads, holding one entry per CDR3 protein. The sample shows about 190,000 distinct CDR3 sequences, 15% to 20% of them seen only once. V lost 8 bases and J lost 4; bases outside the gene matches: 3. The CDR3 sequence is 12 residues long. CDR1 is MGHRA, CDR2 YSYEKL, per germline. This sample also appeared in a second study, on T cells expressing NK-cell markers.

The J gene is TRBJ1-1, the V gene TRBV4-1; 8 bases are shared with TRBD1. This TCR was sampled from a woman younger than 30 in good health. The sequencing input was CD8+ T cells sorted from blood. This chain's CDR3 is CASQGASTEAFF. The CDR3 DNA reads TGCGCCAGCCAGGGGGCATCCACTGAAGCTTTCTTT.